This TCR beta chain is from a study of T cells in Graves' hyperthyroidism and ophthalmopathy. Points from the study as a whole: Stable hyperthyroidism was told apart from ophthalmopathy by a model built on 13 V-J features. Blood also held most thyroid clonotypes expanded beyond 0.001.

Diagnoses rested on clinical symptoms, serum thyroxine and TRAb, thyroid ultrasound and orbital computed tomography. It was over 9.5 ml of fresh peripheral blood that supplied the PBMCs. RNA transcripts were the template for amplifying TCR beta CDR3 regions. The TCR CDR3 was amplified in a first-round RT-PCR using the HTBI primer set. TCRdb independently ran MiXCR on the multiplex PCR reads; one entry per CDR3 protein. The sample lists roughly 550,000 distinct CDR3 sequences, about 16% seen once, with 25% to 30% in the top ten. In this sample, this clonotype turned up many times. Its antigen is unidentified. The V and J ends lost 0 bases and 4 bases, in that order; junction bases with no gene match: 5. The CDR3 length is 16 residues. Germline V gives CDR1 SGHNT, CDR2 YENEEA.

The sequencing sample was made of blood. The clonotype originates from a woman under 40 with Graves' ophthalmopathy. The rearrangement uses TRBV11-3 and TRBJ2-1; 8 bases align to TRBD1. The CDR3 DNA is TGTGCCAGCAGCTTAGATTCGGGACAGGTGTACAATGAGCAGTTCTTC. Encoded protein: CASSLDSGQVYNEQFF.